The TCR beta chain described here comes from a study of CD8 T cells in ankylosing spondylitis. TCRdb re-called the 5' RACE reads with MiXCR, one entry per CDR3 protein. Of some 85,000 distinct CDR3 sequences in the sample, around 8.5% were seen once. This clonotype was counted ten times or more. What it binds is unknown. Study-level results: In synovial fluid and blood from reactive arthritis, some motif variants were previously reported. According to the report, clones linked to the disease were significantly enriched in matched synovial fluid samples taken from ankylosing spondylitis patients. A TCR beta motif made of roughly eight highly homologous variants seemed typical of ankylosing spondylitis blood. Disease-linked clones, CD8+, were relatively rare in peripheral blood.

Germline CDR1 LGHDT, CDR2 YNNKEL (reference sequence). V was cut by 0 bases and J by 4 bases, with 10 bases left in between. This CDR3 has 15 amino acids. This clonotype was sampled from a male donor with ankylosing spondylitis. Sequencing input: blood, either unsorted or a sorted T cell fraction (not recorded which). The chain is built from TRBV3-1 and TRBJ2-1; tentative D call: TRBD2 (6 bases). CDR3 coding DNA: TGTGCCAGCAGCCAAGAGGGGGGACCTTACAATGAGCAGTTCTTC. It specifies CASSQEGGPYNEQFF.